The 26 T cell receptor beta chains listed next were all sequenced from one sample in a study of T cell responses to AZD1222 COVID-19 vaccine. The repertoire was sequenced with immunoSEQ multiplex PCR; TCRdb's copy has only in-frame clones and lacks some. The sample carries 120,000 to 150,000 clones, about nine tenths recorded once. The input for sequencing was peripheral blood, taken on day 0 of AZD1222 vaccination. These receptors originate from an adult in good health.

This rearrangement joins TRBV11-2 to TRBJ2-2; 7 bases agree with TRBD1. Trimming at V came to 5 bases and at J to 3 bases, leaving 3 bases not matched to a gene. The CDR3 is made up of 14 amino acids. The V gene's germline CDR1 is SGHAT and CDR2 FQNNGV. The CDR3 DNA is TGTGCCAGCAGCGTGGGACAGCACACCGGGGAGCTGTTTTTT. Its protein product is CASSVGQHTGELFF.

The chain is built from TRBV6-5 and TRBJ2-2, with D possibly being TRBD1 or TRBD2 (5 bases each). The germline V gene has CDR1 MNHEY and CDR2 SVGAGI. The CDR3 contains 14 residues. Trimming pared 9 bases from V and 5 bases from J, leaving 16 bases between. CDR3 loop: CASIRDPVTGELFF. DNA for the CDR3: TGTGCCAGTATCCGGGACCCAGTAACCGGGGAGCTGTTTTTT.

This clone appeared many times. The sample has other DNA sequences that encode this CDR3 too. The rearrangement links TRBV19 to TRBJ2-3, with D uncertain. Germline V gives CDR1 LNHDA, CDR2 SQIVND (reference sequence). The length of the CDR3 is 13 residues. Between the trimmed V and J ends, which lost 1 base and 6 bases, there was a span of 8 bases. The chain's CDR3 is CASSIGWDDTQYF. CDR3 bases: TGTGCCAGTAGTATAGGGTGGGATGATACGCAGTATTTT.

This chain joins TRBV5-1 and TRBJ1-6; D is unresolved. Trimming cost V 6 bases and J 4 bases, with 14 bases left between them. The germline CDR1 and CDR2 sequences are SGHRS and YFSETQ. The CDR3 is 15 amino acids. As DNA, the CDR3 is TGCGCCAGCACGCCATCGACGGGTTATAATTCACCCCTCCACTTT. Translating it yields CASTPSTGYNSPLHF.

The CDR3 loop reads CATSPKWGQGLTNYGYTF. Written as DNA, the CDR3 is TGTGCCACCAGCCCCAAGTGGGGACAGGGCCTTACTAACTATGGCTACACCTTC. The chain carries TRBV15 and TRBJ1-2; 9 bases are shared with TRBD1. The V and J ends lost 5 bases and 0 bases, in that order; junction bases with no gene match: 13. The CDR3 loop spans 18 amino acids. Looked up from germline, CDR1 is LNHNV and CDR2 is YYDKDF (reference sequence).

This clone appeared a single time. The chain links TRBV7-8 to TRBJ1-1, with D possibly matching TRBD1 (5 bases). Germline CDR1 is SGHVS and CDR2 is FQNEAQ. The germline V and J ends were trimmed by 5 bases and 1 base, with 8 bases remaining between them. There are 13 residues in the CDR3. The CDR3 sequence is CASSQGGNTEAFF. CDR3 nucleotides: TGTGCCAGCAGCCAGGGCGGGAACACTGAAGCTTTCTTT.

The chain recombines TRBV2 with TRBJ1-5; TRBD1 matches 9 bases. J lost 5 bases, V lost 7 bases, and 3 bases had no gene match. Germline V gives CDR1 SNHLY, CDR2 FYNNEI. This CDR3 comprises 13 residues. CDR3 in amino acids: CASTGQGDQPQHF. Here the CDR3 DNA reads TGTGCCAGCACGGGACAGGGTGATCAGCCCCAGCATTTT.

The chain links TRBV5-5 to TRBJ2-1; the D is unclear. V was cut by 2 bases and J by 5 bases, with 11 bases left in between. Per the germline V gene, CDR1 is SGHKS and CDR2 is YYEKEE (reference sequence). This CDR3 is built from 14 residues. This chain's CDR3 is CASSFSRTDNEQFF. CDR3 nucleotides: TGTGCCAGCAGCTTCTCCCGGACGGACAATGAGCAGTTCTTC.

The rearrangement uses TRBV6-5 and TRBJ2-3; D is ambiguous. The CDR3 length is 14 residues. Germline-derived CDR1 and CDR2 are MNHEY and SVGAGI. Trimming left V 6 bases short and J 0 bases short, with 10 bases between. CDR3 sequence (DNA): TGTGCCAGCAGGCTCGATTCTAGCACAGATACGCAGTATTTT. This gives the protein CASRLDSSTDTQYF.

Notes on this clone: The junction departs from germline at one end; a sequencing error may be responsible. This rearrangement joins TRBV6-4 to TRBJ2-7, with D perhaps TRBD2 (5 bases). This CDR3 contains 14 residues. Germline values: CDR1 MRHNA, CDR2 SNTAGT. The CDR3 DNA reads TGTGCCAGCAGAAGGACGGTGGACTCCCACGAGCAGTACTTC. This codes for CASRRTVDSHEQYF.

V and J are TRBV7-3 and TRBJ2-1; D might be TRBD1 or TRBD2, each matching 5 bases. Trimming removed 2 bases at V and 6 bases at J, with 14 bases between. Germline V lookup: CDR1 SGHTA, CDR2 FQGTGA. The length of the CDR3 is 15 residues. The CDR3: CASSLSLNGGNEQFF. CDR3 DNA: TGTGCCAGCAGCTTATCGCTGAATGGGGGCAATGAGCAGTTCTTC.

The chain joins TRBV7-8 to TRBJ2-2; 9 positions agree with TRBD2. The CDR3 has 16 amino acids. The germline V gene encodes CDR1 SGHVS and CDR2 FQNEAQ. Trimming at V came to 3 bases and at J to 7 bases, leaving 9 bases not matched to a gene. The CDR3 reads CASSFVSGSYSGELFF. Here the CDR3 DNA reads TGTGCCAGCAGCTTCGTTAGCGGGAGTTATAGCGGGGAGCTGTTTTTT.

As DNA, the CDR3 is TGTGCCAGCTCACCTATAAGGACTAGCGAGAGAGATGAGCAGTTCTTC. It is translated as CASSPIRTSERDEQFF. The V call is TRBV18, the J call TRBJ2-1, with TRBD2 matching 9 bases. CDR3 length: 16 residues. The V gene's germline CDR1 is KGHSH and CDR2 LQKENI. V shed 3 bases, J shed 8 bases, and the junction held 11 bases outside the gene matches.

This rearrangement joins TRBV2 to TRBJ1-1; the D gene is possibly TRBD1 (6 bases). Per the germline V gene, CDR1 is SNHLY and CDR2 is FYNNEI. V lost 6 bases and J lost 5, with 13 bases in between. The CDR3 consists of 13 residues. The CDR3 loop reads CASSKGGSTEAFF. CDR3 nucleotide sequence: TGTGCCAGCAGCAAAGGGGGGAGTACTGAAGCTTTCTTT. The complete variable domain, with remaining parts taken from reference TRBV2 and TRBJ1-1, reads EPEVTQTPSHQVTQMGQEVILRCVPISNHLYFYWYRQILGQKVEFLVSFYNNEISEKSEIFDDQFSVERPDGSNFTLKIRSTKLEDSAMYFCASSKGGSTEAFFGQGTRLTVV.

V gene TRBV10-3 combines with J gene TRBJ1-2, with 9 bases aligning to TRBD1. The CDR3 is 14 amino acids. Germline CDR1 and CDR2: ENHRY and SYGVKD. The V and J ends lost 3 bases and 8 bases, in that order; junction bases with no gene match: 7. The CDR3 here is CAISDPRTGDGYTF. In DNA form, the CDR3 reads TGTGCCATCAGTGACCCCCGGACAGGGGACGGCTACACCTTC.

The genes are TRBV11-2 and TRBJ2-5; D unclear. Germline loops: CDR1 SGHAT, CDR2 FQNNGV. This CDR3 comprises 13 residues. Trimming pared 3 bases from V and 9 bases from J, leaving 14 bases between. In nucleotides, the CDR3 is TGTGCCAGCAGCTTTAAGGGCCGTTTGCCCCAGTACTTC. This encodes CASSFKGRLPQYF.

CDR3 residues: CASSSRLYEQYF. CDR3 sequence (DNA): TGTGCCAGCAGTTCCCGGTTGTACGAGCAGTACTTC. This chain uses TRBV6-5 with TRBJ2-7; D gene uncertain. V lost 4 bases and J 4 bases, leaving 8 bases between the germline ends. Per germline, CDR1 MNHEY and CDR2 SVGAGI. The CDR3 sequence is 12 residues long.

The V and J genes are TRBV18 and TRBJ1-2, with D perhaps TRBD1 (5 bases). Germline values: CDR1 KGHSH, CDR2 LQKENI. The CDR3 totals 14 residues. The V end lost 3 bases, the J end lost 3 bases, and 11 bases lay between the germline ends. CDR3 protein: CASSPTRDDYGYTF. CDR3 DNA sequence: TGTGCCAGCTCACCGACCAGGGATGACTATGGCTACACCTTC. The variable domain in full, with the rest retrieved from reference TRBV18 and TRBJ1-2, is NAGVMQNPRHLVRRRGQEARLRCSPMKGHSHVYWYRQLPEEGLKFMVYLQKENIIDESGMPKERFSAEFPKEGPSILRIQQVVRGDSAAYFCASSPTRDDYGYTFGSGTRLTVV.

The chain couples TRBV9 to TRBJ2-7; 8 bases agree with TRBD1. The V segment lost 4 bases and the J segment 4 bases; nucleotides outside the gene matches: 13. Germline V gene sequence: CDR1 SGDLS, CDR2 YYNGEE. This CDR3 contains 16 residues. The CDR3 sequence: CASSPSPGTGRYEQYF. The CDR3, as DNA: TGTGCCAGCAGCCCGAGTCCCGGGACAGGAAGGTACGAGCAGTACTTC.

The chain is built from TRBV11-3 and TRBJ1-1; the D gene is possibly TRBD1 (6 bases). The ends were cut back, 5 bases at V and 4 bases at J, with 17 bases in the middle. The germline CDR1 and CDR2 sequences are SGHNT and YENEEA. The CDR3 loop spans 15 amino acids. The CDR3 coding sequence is TGTGCCAGCAGCCGTAACAGGGCGAGGTCCACTGAAGCTTTCTTT. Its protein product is CASSRNRARSTEAFF.

The CDR3 coding sequence is TGTGCCAGCAGCTGGACAGTCATGGGCGTGAGCAATCAGCCCCAGCATTTT. It specifies CASSWTVMGVSNQPQHF. This chain connects TRBV7-2 to TRBJ1-5; D may be TRBD1 (6 bases). V was clipped by 4 bases and J by 1 base, with 17 bases between them. CDR1 SGHTA and CDR2 FQGNSA come from the germline V gene. CDR3 length: 17 residues.

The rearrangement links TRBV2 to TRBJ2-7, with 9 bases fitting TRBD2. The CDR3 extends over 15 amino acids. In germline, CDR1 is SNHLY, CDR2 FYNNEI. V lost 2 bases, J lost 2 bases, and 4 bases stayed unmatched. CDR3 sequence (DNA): TGTGCCAGCAGTGAACAGGGCGGGAGGGCCTACGAGCAGTACTTC. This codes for CASSEQGGRAYEQYF.

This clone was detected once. The CDR3 DNA is TGTGCCAGCAGTCTGAACCGAGGGTACACCTTC. Protein sequence: CASSLNRGYTF. The gene calls are TRBV28 and TRBJ1-2; D is undetermined. Germline CDR1 MDHEN, CDR2 SYDVKM. V dropped 5 bases and J dropped 11 bases, with 12 bases sitting between them. This CDR3 has 11 amino acids.

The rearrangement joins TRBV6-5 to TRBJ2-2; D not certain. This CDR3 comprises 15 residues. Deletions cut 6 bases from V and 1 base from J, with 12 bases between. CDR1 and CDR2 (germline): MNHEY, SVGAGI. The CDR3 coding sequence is TGTGCCAGCAGAATAGAAAGGGTGAACACCGGGGAGCTGTTTTTT. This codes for CASRIERVNTGELFF.

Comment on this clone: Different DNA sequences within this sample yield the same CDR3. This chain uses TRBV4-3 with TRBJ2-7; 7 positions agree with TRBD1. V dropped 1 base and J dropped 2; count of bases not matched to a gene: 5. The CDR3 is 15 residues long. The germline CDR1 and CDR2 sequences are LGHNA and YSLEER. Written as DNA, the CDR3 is TGCGCCAGCAGCCAAGTAGAGGGGGCCCCCTACGAGCAGTACTTC. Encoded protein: CASSQVEGAPYEQYF.

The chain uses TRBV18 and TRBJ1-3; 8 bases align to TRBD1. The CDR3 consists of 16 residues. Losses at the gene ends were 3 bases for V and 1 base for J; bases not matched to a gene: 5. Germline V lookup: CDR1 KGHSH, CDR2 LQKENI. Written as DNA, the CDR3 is TGTGCCAGCTCACCGGGGCAGGGGGCTTCTGGAAACACCATATATTTT. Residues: CASSPGQGASGNTIYF.